This T cell receptor beta chain was sequenced in a study of human T cells and chemical hapten exposure. Study-level results: Healthy people's immune response may differ from that of the donors, who had alopecia.

The library tagged individual cDNA molecules with unique molecular identifiers. From the RACE reads, TCRdb called clonotypes with MiXCR, one entry per CDR3 protein. The repertoire holds some 180,000 distinct CDR3 sequences, about 25% seen once, with 2% to 2.5% in the top ten. The time point: patch test 3, about 24 weeks after DPC sensitization. Treatment reported: therapeutic diphenylcyclopropenone sensitization with weekly scalp DPC. Blood collection took place prior to placing each patch test. The study enrolled 18 to 70-year-old alopecia patients suitable for DPC. In its sample, this clonotype was seen a few times. Its antigen is not known. The CDR3 runs 12 residues. Trimming stripped 6 bases from V and 9 bases from J, with 13 bases between.

The chain combines TRBV12-3 or TRBV12-4 with TRBJ2-3, with D possibly TRBD2 on 5 matching bases. The receptor was isolated from a woman in her thirties or forties with alopecia areata. Some clones in this sample may be carry-over from other donors' samples. This sample comprised whole blood, obtained in connection with sensitization to the hapten diphenylcyclopropenone (DPC). This CDR3 is CASRPESGTQYF. The CDR3 nucleotides read TGTGCCAGCAGACCCGAGAGCGGCACGCAGTATTTT.